This T cell receptor beta chain was identified during a study of a mutant IDH1 vaccine in newly diagnosed glioma. V was trimmed by 6 bases and J by 0 bases, leaving 11 bases between them. This CDR3 contains 14 residues. Per germline, CDR1 MDHEN and CDR2 SYDVKM. Repertoires were generated with immunoSEQ multiplex PCR, while TCRdb's copy carries only in-frame clones and drops some. Of 110,000 or so clones in the sample, 85% to 90% are singletons; the top ten hold roughly 0.61%. The time point was: week 11, during vaccination. Vaccinated patients received 300 ug of mutant IDH1 20-mer peptide per dose, with topical imiquimod. Worth noting for this clone: Its antigen remains unidentified.

The study's findings and limits: It was over 85% of patients that developed vaccine-induced immune responses.

This receptor was taken from a woman aged 50 to 65 with glioma. The source was PBMCs, collected from a glioma patient whose treatment included an IDH1 peptide vaccine. The V call is TRBV28, the J call TRBJ1-1, with unresolved D. The DNA for the CDR3 is TGTGCCAGCAGCTCCTACACCGTGAACACTGAAGCTTTCTTT. Amino acids: CASSSYTVNTEAFF.